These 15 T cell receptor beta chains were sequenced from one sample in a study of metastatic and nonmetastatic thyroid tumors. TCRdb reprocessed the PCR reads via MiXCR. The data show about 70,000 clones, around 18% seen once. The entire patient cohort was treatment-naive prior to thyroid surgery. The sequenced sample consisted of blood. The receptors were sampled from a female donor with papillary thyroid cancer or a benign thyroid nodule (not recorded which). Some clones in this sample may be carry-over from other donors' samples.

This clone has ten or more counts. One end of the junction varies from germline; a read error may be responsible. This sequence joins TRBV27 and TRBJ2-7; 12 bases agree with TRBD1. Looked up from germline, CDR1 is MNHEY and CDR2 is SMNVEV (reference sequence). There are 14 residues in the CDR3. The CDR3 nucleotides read TGTGCCAGCAGGCCCGGGACAGGGGGCTACGAGCAGTGCTTC. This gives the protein CASRPGTGGYEQCF.

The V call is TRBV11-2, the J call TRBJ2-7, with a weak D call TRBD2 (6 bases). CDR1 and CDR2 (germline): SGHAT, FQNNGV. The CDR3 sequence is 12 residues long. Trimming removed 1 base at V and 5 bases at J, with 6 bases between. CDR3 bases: TGTGCCAGCAGCTTAGCGGGGGACGAGCAGTACTTC. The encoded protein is CASSLAGDEQYF.

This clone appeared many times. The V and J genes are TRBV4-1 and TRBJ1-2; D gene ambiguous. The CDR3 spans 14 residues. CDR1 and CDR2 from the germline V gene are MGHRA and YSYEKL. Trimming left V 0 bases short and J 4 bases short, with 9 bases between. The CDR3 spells CASSQDRRFYGYTF. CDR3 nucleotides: TGCGCCAGCAGCCAAGATCGCAGGTTCTATGGCTACACCTTC.

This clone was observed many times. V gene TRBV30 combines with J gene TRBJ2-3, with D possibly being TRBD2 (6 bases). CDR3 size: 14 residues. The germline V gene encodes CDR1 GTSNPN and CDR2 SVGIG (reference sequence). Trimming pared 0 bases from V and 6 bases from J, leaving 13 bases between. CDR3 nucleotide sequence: TGTGCCTGGAGTGTATCGGGAGAGTCGGATACGCAGTATTTT. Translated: CAWSVSGESDTQYF.

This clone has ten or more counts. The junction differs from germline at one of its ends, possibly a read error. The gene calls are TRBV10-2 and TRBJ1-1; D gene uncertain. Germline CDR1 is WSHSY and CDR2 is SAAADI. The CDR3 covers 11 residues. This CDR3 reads CAARKDTEAFF. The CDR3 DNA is TGTGCCGCTCGGAAGGACACTGAAGCTTTCTTT.

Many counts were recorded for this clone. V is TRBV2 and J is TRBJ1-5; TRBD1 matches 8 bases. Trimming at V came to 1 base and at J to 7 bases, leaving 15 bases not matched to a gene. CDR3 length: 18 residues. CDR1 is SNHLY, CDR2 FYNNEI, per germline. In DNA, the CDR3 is TGTGCCAGCAGTGAAGATTTACTTACTGACAGGGGAGGCCAGCCCCAGCATTTT. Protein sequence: CASSEDLLTDRGGQPQHF.

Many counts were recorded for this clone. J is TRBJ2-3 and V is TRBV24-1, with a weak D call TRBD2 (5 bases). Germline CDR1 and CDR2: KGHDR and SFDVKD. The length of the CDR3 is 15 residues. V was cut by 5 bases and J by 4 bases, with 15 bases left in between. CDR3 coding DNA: TGTGCCACCAGTGCAGTGAGCGGTGGGGCAGATACGCAGTATTTT. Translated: CATSAVSGGADTQYF.

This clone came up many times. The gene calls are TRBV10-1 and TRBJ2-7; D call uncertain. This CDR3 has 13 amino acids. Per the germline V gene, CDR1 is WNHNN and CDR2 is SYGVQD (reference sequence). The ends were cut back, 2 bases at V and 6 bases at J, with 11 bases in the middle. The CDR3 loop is CASSESPWGEQYF. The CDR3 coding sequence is TGCGCCAGCAGTGAGAGCCCCTGGGGCGAGCAGTACTTC.

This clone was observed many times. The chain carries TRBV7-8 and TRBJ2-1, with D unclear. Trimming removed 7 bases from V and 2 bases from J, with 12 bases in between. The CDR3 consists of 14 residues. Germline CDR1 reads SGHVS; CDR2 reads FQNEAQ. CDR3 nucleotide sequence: TGTGCCAGCAACTTGGGCAGCCCCTACAATGAGCAGTTCTTC. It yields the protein CASNLGSPYNEQFF.

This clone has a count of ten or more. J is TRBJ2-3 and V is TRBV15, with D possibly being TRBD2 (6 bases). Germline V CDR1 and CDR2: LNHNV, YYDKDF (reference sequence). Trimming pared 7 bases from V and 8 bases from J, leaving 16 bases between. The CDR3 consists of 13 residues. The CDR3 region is CATMRDHSGTQYF. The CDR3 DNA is TGTGCCACCATGCGGGACCACTCGGGTACGCAGTATTTT.

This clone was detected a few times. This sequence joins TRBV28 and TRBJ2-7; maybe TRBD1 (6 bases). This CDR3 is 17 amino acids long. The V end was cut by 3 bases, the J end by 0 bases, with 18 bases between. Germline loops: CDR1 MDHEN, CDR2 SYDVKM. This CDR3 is CASSFNFLWGHSYEQYF. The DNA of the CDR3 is TGTGCCAGCAGTTTTAACTTCTTGTGGGGGCACTCCTACGAGCAGTACTTC.

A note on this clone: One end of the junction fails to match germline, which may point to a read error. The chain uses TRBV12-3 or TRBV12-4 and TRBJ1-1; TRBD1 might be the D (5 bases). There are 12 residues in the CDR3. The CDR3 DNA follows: TGTGCCAGCAGTTGTGTGGACACTGAAGCCTTCTTT. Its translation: CASSCVDTEAFF.

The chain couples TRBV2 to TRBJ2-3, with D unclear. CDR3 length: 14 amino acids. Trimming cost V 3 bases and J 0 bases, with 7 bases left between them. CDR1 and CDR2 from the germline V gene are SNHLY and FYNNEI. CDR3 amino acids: CASSEGGSTDTQYF. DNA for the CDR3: TGTGCCAGCAGTGAGGGCGGAAGCACAGATACGCAGTATTTT. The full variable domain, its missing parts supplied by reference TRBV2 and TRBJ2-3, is EPEVTQTPSHQVTQMGQEVILRCVPISNHLYFYWYRQILGQKVEFLVSFYNNEISEKSEIFDDQFSVERPDGSNFTLKIRSTKLEDSAMYFCASSEGGSTDTQYFGPGTRLTVL.

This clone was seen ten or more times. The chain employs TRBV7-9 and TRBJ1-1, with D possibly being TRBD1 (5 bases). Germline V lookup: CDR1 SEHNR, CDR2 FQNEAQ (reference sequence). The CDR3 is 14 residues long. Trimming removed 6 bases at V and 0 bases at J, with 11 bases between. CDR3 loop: CASRPQDMNTEAFF. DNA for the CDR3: TGTGCCAGCAGACCACAGGATATGAACACTGAAGCTTTCTTT.

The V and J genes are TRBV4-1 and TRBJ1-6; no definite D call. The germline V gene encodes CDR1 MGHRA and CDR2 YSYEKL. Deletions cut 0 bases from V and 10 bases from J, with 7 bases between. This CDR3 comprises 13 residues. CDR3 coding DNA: TGCGCCAGCAGCCAAGATCCGGTCTCACCCCTCCACTTT. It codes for CASSQDPVSPLHF.